This T cell receptor beta chain was found in a study of blood T cell repertoires in COVID-19. As for the study in general: Collection of acute and convalescent COVID-19 samples took place in the United States, Italy and Spain. PBMCs, B-cell-depleted T cells, or T cells provided the cDNA or gDNA that made up the material.

The CDR3 loop spans 13 amino acids. Germline V CDR1 and CDR2: SGDLS, YYNGEE. Trimming pared 5 bases from V and 6 bases from J, leaving 14 bases between. While infection was still active, Seattle patients were enrolled and then followed longitudinally. This clone was seen a single time. Per the study methods: Reference gene primer amplification yielded estimated nucleated cell counts. Generated by immunoSEQ multiplex PCR, the TCRdb table keeps only in-frame clones and is missing some. V and J calls and clone size are as listed in that table; D and trimming were resolved from the DNA. The repertoire holds roughly 400,000 clones, with more than 75% as singletons.

The chain combines TRBV9 with TRBJ1-2; possibly TRBD1 for D (5 bases). Sequencing was done on a sample of peripheral blood. This clonotype originated in an older woman with COVID-19, enrolled during active disease. CDR3 in amino acids: CASRGEAGHGYTF. The CDR3 DNA follows: TGTGCCAGCAGAGGAGAGGCAGGGCATGGCTACACCTTC.